One sample yielded the 13 T cell receptor beta chains listed below, sequenced in a study of blood T cell repertoires in COVID-19. The protocol was immunoSEQ multiplex PCR, while the TCRdb copy is restricted to in-frame clones and leaves out a portion. The data contain over 90,000 clones, roughly 84% of them singletons. The sequenced sample was peripheral blood. Receptors were obtained from a human donor in a cohort sampled during active COVID-19.

Points on this clone: The same CDR3 is also encoded by other DNA sequences in this sample. The CDR3 DNA is TGTGCCAGCAGTGAAGTAGGAGACACCGGGGAGCTGTTTTTT. Its translation: CASSEVGDTGELFF. J is TRBJ2-2 and V is TRBV6-1; D remains unclear. This CDR3 has 14 residues. Trimming shortened V by 1 base and J by 3 bases, and 6 bases separated the two germline ends. Germline assignment: CDR1 MNHNS and CDR2 SASEGT.

The chain carries TRBV2 and TRBJ1-6; D gene uncertain. Germline CDR1 SNHLY, CDR2 FYNNEI. The V and J ends lost 6 bases and 9 bases respectively, with 18 bases between them. This CDR3 has 15 residues. Here the CDR3 reads CASSPAGGSGSPLHF. CDR3 DNA: TGTGCCAGCAGCCCGGCAGGAGGGTCCGGTTCACCCCTCCACTTT.

This sequence joins TRBV7-3 and TRBJ1-5; 7 nucleotides agree with TRBD1. Germline V lookup: CDR1 SGHTA, CDR2 FQGTGA. The V and J ends lost 4 bases and 6 bases, in that order; junction bases with no gene match: 3. This CDR3 has 13 residues. The CDR3, as DNA: TGTGCCAGCAGCTACGACAGGGCTCAGCCCCAGCATTTT. Protein product: CASSYDRAQPQHF.

This clone showed up just once. The genes are TRBV7-9 and TRBJ2-2; D not resolved. The ends were cut back, 5 bases at V and 5 bases at J, with 18 bases in the middle. In germline, CDR1 is SEHNR, CDR2 FQNEAQ (reference sequence). This CDR3 has 16 amino acids. The CDR3 nucleotides read TGTGCCAGCAGCGATAACCGTGGCGGCACGACCGGGGAGCTGTTTTTT. This translates into CASSDNRGGTTGELFF.

This chain connects TRBV2 to TRBJ2-1, with 9 nucleotides matching TRBD2. This CDR3 is 17 amino acids long. The junction had 12 bases not matched to a gene; V was cut back by 2 bases and J by 7 bases. The germline V gene has CDR1 SNHLY and CDR2 FYNNEI. The chain's CDR3 is CASSERDFAGGLNEQFF. In DNA form, the CDR3 reads TGTGCCAGCAGTGAAAGGGATTTCGCGGGAGGGCTTAATGAGCAGTTCTTC.

Remarks on this clone: The junction departs from the called germline gene at one end, perhaps through a read error. DNA for the CDR3: TGTGCCAGCAGCAAAGACAGGGCCTCCTCCTACGAGCAGTACTTC. Translating it yields CASSKDRASSYEQYF. The rearrangement joins TRBV4-2 to TRBJ2-7, with TRBD1 matching over 7 bases. CDR1 and CDR2 (germline): LGHNA, YNFKEQ. The CDR3 runs to 15 residues.

The chain couples TRBV5-1 to TRBJ2-3, with a possible D match to TRBD2 (5 bases). The ends were cut back, 2 bases at V and 0 bases at J, with 10 bases in the middle. CDR3 length: 15 residues. Germline assignment: CDR1 SGHRS and CDR2 YFSETQ. The CDR3 region is CASSFGGSSTDTQYF. DNA of the CDR3: TGCGCCAGCAGCTTTGGTGGGAGTAGCACAGATACGCAGTATTTT.

This sequence joins TRBV19 and TRBJ2-5; 8 positions match TRBD1. Germline CDR1 and CDR2: LNHDA and SQIVND (reference sequence). V gave up 3 bases and J gave up 5 bases; unmatched junction bases: 8. The CDR3 totals 15 residues. The DNA of the CDR3 is TGTGCCAGTAGTATTTCGGCAGGGGGCTGGGAGACCCAGTACTTC. This codes for CASSISAGGWETQYF.

V gene TRBV12-3 or TRBV12-4 combines with J gene TRBJ2-7; a weak D match, TRBD2 (7 bases). V dropped 7 bases and J dropped 5 bases, with 15 bases sitting between them. There are 13 residues in the CDR3. The CDR3: CASTPGRGDEQYF. The CDR3 nucleotides read TGTGCCAGCACTCCGGGGAGGGGGGACGAGCAGTACTTC.

The chain joins TRBV2 to TRBJ1-5; D not certain. The CDR3 contains 13 residues. Trimming cost V 7 bases and J 6 bases, with 13 bases left between them. Per the germline V gene, CDR1 is SNHLY and CDR2 is FYNNEI. For the CDR3, the DNA is TGTGCCAGCATCGGCGAGCGAGGTCAGCCCCAGCATTTT. It translates to CASIGERGQPQHF.

The rearrangement joins TRBV9 to TRBJ2-1, with 7 bases fitting TRBD1. Germline V gene sequence: CDR1 SGDLS, CDR2 YYNGEE. The CDR3 covers 13 residues. V trimming: 5 bases; J trimming: 10 bases; junction bases outside the gene matches: 9. As DNA, the CDR3 is TGTGCCAGCAGGGCAGGGGGTGGGACCGAGCAGTTCTTC. As protein: CASRAGGGTEQFF.

The chain links TRBV6-4 to TRBJ2-5, with D perhaps TRBD1 (5 bases). The CDR3 is 13 amino acids. Trimming pared 6 bases from V and 1 base from J, leaving 9 bases between. Germline assignment: CDR1 MRHNA and CDR2 SNTAGT. The CDR3 loop is CASSQGPQETQYF. Here the CDR3 DNA reads TGTGCCAGCAGCCAGGGTCCCCAAGAGACCCAGTACTTC.

This clone was detected once. The chain links TRBV11-1 to TRBJ2-5, with 9 bases aligning to TRBD1. This CDR3 has 13 residues. The trim removed 4 bases at V and 5 bases at J, leaving 2 bases unmatched. CDR1 is SGHAT, CDR2 FQDESV, per germline (reference sequence). This chain's CDR3 is CASSYRGRETQYF. The DNA for the CDR3 is TGTGCCAGCAGCTACAGGGGGCGGGAGACCCAGTACTTC. The full variable domain, rest sourced from reference TRBV11-1 and TRBJ2-5, is EAEVAQSPRYKITEKSQAVAFWCDPISGHATLYWYRQILGQGPELLVQFQDESVVDDSQLPKDRFSAERLKGVDSTLKIQPAELGDSAMYLCASSYRGRETQYFGPGTRLLVL.